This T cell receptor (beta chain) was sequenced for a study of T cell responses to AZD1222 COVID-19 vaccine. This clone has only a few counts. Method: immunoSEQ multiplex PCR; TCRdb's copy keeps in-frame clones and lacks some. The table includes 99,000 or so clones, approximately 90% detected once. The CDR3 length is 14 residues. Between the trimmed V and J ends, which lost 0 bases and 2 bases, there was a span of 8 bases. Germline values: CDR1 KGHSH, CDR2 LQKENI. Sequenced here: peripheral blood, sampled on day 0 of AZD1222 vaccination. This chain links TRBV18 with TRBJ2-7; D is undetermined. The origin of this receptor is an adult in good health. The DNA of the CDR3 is TGTGCCAGCTCACCACCGGACCAAACCTACGAGCAGTACTTC. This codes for CASSPPDQTYEQYF.